The 20 T cell receptor beta chains given below trace back to one sample, sequenced in a study of blood T cell repertoires in COVID-19. Clones were read by immunoSEQ multiplex PCR, and TCRdb kept only the in-frame ones, dropping some. This sample has roughly 130,000 clones, with about 88% found just once. Input material: peripheral blood. Source of these receptors: a man aged 55-75 years with COVID-19, enrolled during active disease.

The chain couples TRBV6-5 to TRBJ1-1; D gene uncertain. Germline values: CDR1 MNHEY, CDR2 SVGAGI. Trimming left V 5 bases short and J 3 bases short, with 13 bases between. The CDR3 contains 14 residues. For the CDR3, the DNA is TGTGCCAGCAGTCGGACTATTACCCACACTGAAGCTTTCTTT. This encodes CASSRTITHTEAFF.

The V gene is TRBV10-1, the J gene TRBJ2-3; no clear D. The CDR3 is made up of 14 amino acids. Germline CDR1 reads WNHNN; CDR2 reads SYGVQD (reference sequence). V was clipped by 6 bases and J by 6 bases, with 16 bases between them. The CDR3 nucleotides read TGCGCCAGCAGCTTCGCGGAAGGTTGGGATACGCAGTATTTT. The encoded protein is CASSFAEGWDTQYF.

The chain employs TRBV18 and TRBJ1-1, with 8 nucleotides matching TRBD1. V dropped 3 bases and J dropped 5; count of bases not matched to a gene: 5. From germline, CDR1 is KGHSH and CDR2 LQKENI. CDR3 length: 14 amino acids. For the CDR3, the DNA is TGTGCCAGCTCACCCCGGACAGGGCAGACTGAAGCTTTCTTT. It specifies CASSPRTGQTEAFF.

This clone was recorded once. The chain is built from TRBV5-4 and TRBJ2-1; D might be TRBD1 (5 bases). Looked up from germline, CDR1 is SGHNT and CDR2 is YYREEE (reference sequence). V lost 0 bases, J lost 1 base, and 8 bases lay in between. The CDR3 covers 15 residues. The CDR3 bases are TGTGCCAGCAGCTTGGACCAGGGTTCCTACAATGAGCAGTTCTTC. Translating it yields CASSLDQGSYNEQFF.

In this sample, this clone turned up once. CDR3 region: CAITPIQGQPQHF. The CDR3 DNA is TGTGCCATCACCCCAATACAGGGTCAGCCCCAGCATTTT. The chain recombines TRBV28 with TRBJ1-5, with TRBD1 as a possible D gene (6 bases). This CDR3 region has 13 residues. Germline values: CDR1 MDHEN, CDR2 SYDVKM. Trimming took 10 bases from V and 6 from J, leaving 16 bases between them.

V gene TRBV19 combines with J gene TRBJ2-7; 9 bases match TRBD2. V dropped 4 bases and J dropped 5; count of bases not matched to a gene: 3. From germline, CDR1 is LNHDA and CDR2 SQIVND (reference sequence). This CDR3 comprises 13 residues. CDR3 DNA: TGTGCCAGTAGTAGCGGGAGGGCCAACGAGCAGTACTTC. Protein sequence: CASSSGRANEQYF.

This clone appeared a single time. CDR3 in DNA: TGCGCCAGCAGCCAATTGGAGGGCGGGAGGCCACTCTACGAGCAGTACTTC. Protein product: CASSQLEGGRPLYEQYF. The chain has TRBV4-1 and TRBJ2-7; TRBD2 matches at 8 bases. J gave up 3 bases and V 2 bases, and 12 bases lay outside the gene matches. The germline gives CDR1 MGHRA, CDR2 YSYEKL. There are 17 residues in the CDR3.

The rearrangement uses TRBV9 and TRBJ1-1, with 7 nucleotides matching TRBD1. J was trimmed by 2 bases and V by 0 bases; bases with no gene match: 7. The germline gives CDR1 SGDLS, CDR2 YYNGEE. This CDR3 has 16 amino acids. CDR3 region: CASSVDLGQQNTEAFF. The CDR3 bases are TGTGCCAGCAGCGTAGATTTGGGACAGCAAAACACTGAAGCTTTCTTT.

This clone came up once. The chain has TRBV3-1 (or the pseudogene TRBV3-2) and TRBJ1-2; TRBD1 might be the D (5 bases). The V end was cut by 4 bases, the J end by 2 bases, with 14 bases between. Germline assignment: CDR1 LGHDT and CDR2 YNNKEL (reference sequence). The CDR3 has 15 amino acids. This CDR3 reads CASSPPGLGNYGYTF. In DNA form, the CDR3 reads TGTGCCAGCAGCCCTCCGGGACTGGGAAACTATGGCTACACCTTC.

This clone was observed a few times. The chain employs TRBV10-2 and TRBJ2-7; D might be TRBD1 (5 bases). The V and J ends lost 4 bases and 7 bases respectively, with 17 bases between them. CDR1 and CDR2 (germline): WSHSY, SAAADI. CDR3 length: 14 amino acids. CDR3 loop: CASSGAREVPEQYF. CDR3 coding DNA: TGCGCCAGCAGTGGGGCCAGGGAAGTTCCAGAGCAGTACTTC.

The chain couples TRBV5-1 to TRBJ2-1; D possibly corresponds to TRBD2 (5 bases). This CDR3 contains 13 residues. Trimming left V 4 bases short and J 8 bases short, with 13 bases between. The germline V gene has CDR1 SGHRS and CDR2 YFSETQ. This CDR3 reads CASSVGRPDEQFF. In DNA form, the CDR3 reads TGCGCCAGCAGCGTTGGGAGACCGGATGAGCAGTTCTTC. Full variable domain (missing parts from reference TRBV5-1 and TRBJ2-1): KAGVTQTPRYLIKTRGQQVTLSCSPISGHRSVSWYQQTPGQGLQFLFEYFSETQRNKGNFPGRFSGRQFSNSRSEMNVSTLELGDSALYLCASSVGRPDEQFFGPGTRLTVL.

This chain uses TRBV3-1 (or the pseudogene TRBV3-2) with TRBJ2-7; 7 nucleotides align to TRBD1. V was clipped by 1 base and J by 0 bases; unmatched bases: 6. The germline gives CDR1 LGHDT, CDR2 YNNKEL (reference sequence). The CDR3 runs 16 residues. Here the CDR3 DNA reads TGTGCCAGCAGCCAAGTGGGACAGCCGAGCTCCTACGAGCAGTACTTC. This encodes CASSQVGQPSSYEQYF.

This clone is a singleton in its sample. The chain uses TRBV27 and TRBJ1-4; tentative D call: TRBD1 (5 bases). Trimming removed 3 bases at V and 7 bases at J, with 21 bases between. There are 17 residues in the CDR3. Germline V gives CDR1 MNHEY, CDR2 SMNVEV (reference sequence). CDR3 DNA: TGTGCCAGCAGTTTTCTCCCTGGACACATCCAGGGTGAAAAACTGTTTTTT. Translation: CASSFLPGHIQGEKLFF.

The chain carries TRBV20-1 and TRBJ1-1, with 8 bases that match TRBD1. The J segment lost 2 bases and the V segment lost 3 bases, leaving 8 bases of the junction unmatched. This CDR3 is 15 amino acids long. Germline loops: CDR1 DFQATT, CDR2 SNEGSKA (reference sequence). CDR3 residues: CSASLPGGGNTEAFF. CDR3 nucleotide sequence: TGCAGTGCTAGTCTTCCAGGGGGCGGCAACACTGAAGCTTTCTTT.

The chain links TRBV5-5 to TRBJ1-1, with D unclear. CDR3 length equals 12 residues. Trimming removed 4 bases at V and 4 bases at J, with 8 bases between. The germline V gene encodes CDR1 SGHKS and CDR2 YYEKEE (reference sequence). DNA for the CDR3: TGTGCCAGCAGCCCAGGTGGCACTGAAGCTTTCTTT. It translates to CASSPGGTEAFF.

V usage is TRBV12-3 or TRBV12-4 and J usage is TRBJ2-7; 10 positions agree with TRBD2. Trimming cost V 5 bases and J 9 bases; bases outside gene matches: 7. The CDR3 extends over 13 amino acids. As DNA, the CDR3 is TGTGCCAGCAGTACGCTAGCGGGAGAAAGGCAGTACTTC. Its protein is CASSTLAGERQYF.

The chain joins TRBV28 to TRBJ2-1; D call uncertain. The CDR3 totals 16 residues. Trimming left V 2 bases short and J 0 bases short, with 11 bases between. CDR1 and CDR2 (germline): MDHEN, SYDVKM. The CDR3 reads CASSLRRGLSYNEQFF. CDR3 sequence (DNA): TGTGCCAGCAGTTTAAGGAGAGGCCTCTCCTACAATGAGCAGTTCTTC.

The V call is TRBV30, the J call TRBJ1-5, with D perhaps TRBD1 (5 bases). The CDR3 extends over 12 amino acids. Germline V gene lookup returns CDR1 GTSNPN and CDR2 SVGIG (reference sequence). V was clipped by 2 bases and J by 5 bases, with 7 bases between them. The CDR3 reads CAWSTGYQPQHF. The CDR3 DNA follows: TGTGCCTGGAGTACAGGTTATCAGCCCCAGCATTTT.

This chain uses TRBV9 with TRBJ2-5; D is unresolved. V dropped 3 bases and J dropped 5 bases, with 11 bases sitting between them. Germline CDR1 SGDLS, CDR2 YYNGEE. The CDR3 length is 13 residues. The CDR3 DNA is TGTGCCAGCAGCGCCAGTGGAGTGGAGACCCAGTACTTC. Amino acids: CASSASGVETQYF.

Here the CDR3 DNA reads TGTGCCAGCAGCCCTCTGCGGGCCAACACCGGGGAGCTGTTTTTT. It is translated as CASSPLRANTGELFF. The rearrangement joins TRBV9 to TRBJ2-2; tentatively, D is TRBD2 (5 bases). Trimming took 4 bases from V and 2 from J, leaving 12 bases between them. Per germline, CDR1 SGDLS and CDR2 YYNGEE. This CDR3 region has 15 residues. The full variable domain, completed using reference TRBV9 and TRBJ2-2, is DSGVTQTPKHLITATGQRVTLRCSPRSGDLSVYWYQQSLDQGLQFLIQYYNGEERAKGNILERFSAQQFPDLHSELNLSSLELGDSALYFCASSPLRANTGELFFGEGSRLTVL.